Here is one TCR beta chain with its context. In this cohort, patients with other autoimmune diseases, uncontrolled infections, pregnancy or lactation were excluded. The data stem from a study of Graves' ophthalmopathy and Graves' hyperthyroidism. Study-level information: Hyperthyroidism was classified as stable if no ophthalmopathy occurred within 18 months of follow-up.

RNA transcripts were the template, and TCR beta CDR3 regions were amplified from them. HTBI primers were employed in first-round RT-PCR, then a second-round multiplex PCR followed. TCRdb processed the multiplex PCR reads anew with MiXCR; each CDR3 protein has one entry. The data contain 900,000 to 1,200,000 distinct CDR3 sequences, 36% of them singletons. The CDR3 sequence is 12 residues long. Trimming removed 10 bases from V and 8 bases from J; junction bases left unmatched: 8. Germline loops: CDR1 ENHRY, CDR2 SYGVKD. This TCR came from an adult man with Graves' hyperthyroidism. Sample: peripheral blood or thyroid tissue (not recorded which). The gene calls are TRBV10-3 and TRBJ1-2; 9 nucleotides match TRBD1. The CDR3 protein is CASIGTGRGYTF. Written as DNA, the CDR3 is TGTGCCAGCATCGGGACAGGGAGAGGCTACACCTTC.